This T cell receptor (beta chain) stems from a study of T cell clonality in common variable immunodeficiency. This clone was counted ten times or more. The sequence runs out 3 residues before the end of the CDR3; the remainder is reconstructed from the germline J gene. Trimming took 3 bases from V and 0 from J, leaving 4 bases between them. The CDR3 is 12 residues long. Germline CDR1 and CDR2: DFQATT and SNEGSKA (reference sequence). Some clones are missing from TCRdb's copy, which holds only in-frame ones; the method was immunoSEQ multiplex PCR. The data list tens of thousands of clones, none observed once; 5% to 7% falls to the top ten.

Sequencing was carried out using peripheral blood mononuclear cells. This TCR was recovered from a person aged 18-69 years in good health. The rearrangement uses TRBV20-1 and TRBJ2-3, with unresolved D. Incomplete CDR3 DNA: TGCAGTGCTAGGGCCAGCACAGATACG. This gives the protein CSARASTDT. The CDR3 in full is CSARASTDTQYF.